The rows below give T cell receptor beta chains drawn from one sample of a study of cytomegalovirus exposure and HLA in healthy donors. TCRdb's copy holds only in-frame clones and misses some; the assay was immunoSEQ multiplex PCR. Here the sample table reports more than 50,000 clones. Specimen: PBMCs. The receptors come from a woman in her thirties or forties in good health and CMV-seronegative. Each CDR3 is given with its conserved first and last residue. Fields, in order: J gene, D gene, V gene, CDR3 protein, CDR3 DNA. D genes are given only for firm matches.

j_call: TRBJ1-1
d_call: .
v_call: TRBV28
cdr3_aa: CASSKLNRGTEAFF
cdr3_nt: TGTGCCAGCAGCAAACTTAATCGGGGCACTGAAGCTTTCTTT

j_call: TRBJ1-2
d_call: .
v_call: TRBV2
cdr3_aa: CASRGDTAHGYTF
cdr3_nt: TGTGCCAGCAGAGGGGACACGGCCCATGGCTACACCTTC

j_call: TRBJ1-3
d_call: .
v_call: TRBV5-6
cdr3_aa: CASSASPGTGNTIYF
cdr3_nt: TGTGCCAGCAGCGCCTCACCAGGGACTGGAAACACCATATATTTT

j_call: TRBJ2-5
d_call: .
v_call: TRBV18
cdr3_aa: CASSPGEKETQYF
cdr3_nt: TGTGCCAGCTCACCGGGAGAGAAAGAGACCCAGTACTTC

j_call: TRBJ2-5
d_call: .
v_call: TRBV18
cdr3_aa: CASAKETQYF
cdr3_nt: TGTGCCAGCGCTAAGGAGACCCAGTACTTC

j_call: TRBJ1-3
d_call: .
v_call: TRBV9
cdr3_aa: CASSDRTLGNTIYF
cdr3_nt: TGTGCCAGCAGCGATAGGACACTTGGAAACACCATATATTTT

j_call: TRBJ2-7
d_call: .
v_call: TRBV7-8
cdr3_aa: CASSLQWRGEAVGAYEQYF
cdr3_nt: TGTGCCAGCAGCTTACAGTGGAGAGGGGAGGCCGTAGGGGCCTACGAGCAGTACTTC

j_call: TRBJ1-2
d_call: .
v_call: TRBV7-8
cdr3_aa: CASSGGTVYGYTF
cdr3_nt: TGTGCCTCTTCCGGGGGGACGGTCTATGGCTACACCTTC

j_call: TRBJ1-1
d_call: TRBD1
v_call: TRBV29-1
cdr3_aa: CSVEEGTGPYEAFF
cdr3_nt: TGCAGCGTTGAAGAGGGGACAGGACCCTATGAAGCTTTCTTT

j_call: TRBJ2-3
d_call: TRBD2
v_call: TRBV2
cdr3_aa: CASSSGADTQYF
cdr3_nt: TGTGCCAGCTCTAGCGGGGCAGATACGCAGTATTTT

j_call: TRBJ2-3
d_call: TRBD2
v_call: TRBV2
cdr3_aa: CASSSRGSDTQYF
cdr3_nt: TGTGCCAGCAGTTCGCGGGGGTCAGATACGCAGTATTTT

j_call: TRBJ1-1
d_call: TRBD1
v_call: TRBV18
cdr3_aa: CASSPRTGPNTEAFF
cdr3_nt: TGTGCCAGCTCACCACGGACAGGGCCCAACACTGAAGCTTTCTTT

j_call: TRBJ2-2
d_call: TRBD2
v_call: TRBV7-2
cdr3_aa: CASSFVAGALNTGELFF
cdr3_nt: TGTGCCAGCAGCTTTGTAGCGGGGGCCTTGAACACCGGGGAGCTGTTTTTT

j_call: TRBJ1-1
d_call: TRBD1
v_call: TRBV19
cdr3_aa: CASSTPPGQGATEAFF
cdr3_nt: TGTGCCAGTAGTACCCCCCCTGGACAGGGGGCCACTGAAGCTTTCTTT

j_call: TRBJ2-7
d_call: TRBD1
v_call: TRBV7-8
cdr3_aa: CASSLGGVTGTGVYEQYF
cdr3_nt: TGTGCCAGCAGCTTAGGAGGTGTGACCGGGACAGGGGTCTACGAGCAGTACTTC

j_call: TRBJ2-3
d_call: .
v_call: TRBV7-2
cdr3_aa: CASSFSRVSSLDTQYF
cdr3_nt: TGTGCCAGCAGCTTTAGTCGTGTTAGCTCGCTAGATACGCAGTATTTT

j_call: TRBJ1-1
d_call: TRBD1
v_call: TRBV18
cdr3_aa: CASSPGTGGGNTEDFF
cdr3_nt: TGTGCCAGCTCACCAGGGACAGGGGGTGGGAACACTGAAGATTTCTTT

j_call: TRBJ1-2
d_call: TRBD1
v_call: TRBV28
cdr3_aa: CASSFGDRDHYGYTF
cdr3_nt: TGTGCCAGCAGTTTCGGGGACAGGGACCACTATGGCTACACCTTC

j_call: TRBJ1-6
d_call: TRBD1
v_call: TRBV6-5
cdr3_aa: CASRTGNSYNSPLHF
cdr3_nt: TGTGCCAGCAGGACAGGGAATTCCTATAATTCACCCCTCCACTTT

j_call: TRBJ2-1
d_call: TRBD2
v_call: TRBV27
cdr3_aa: CASSLSLAGGPNEQFF
cdr3_nt: TGTGCCAGCAGTTTATCGCTAGCGGGGGGCCCCAATGAGCAGTTCTTC

j_call: TRBJ2-1
d_call: TRBD2
v_call: TRBV9
cdr3_aa: CASSLIREEGEQFF
cdr3_nt: TGTGCCAGCAGCCTCATACGGGAGGAAGGTGAGCAGTTCTTC

j_call: TRBJ2-1
d_call: TRBD1
v_call: TRBV11-2
cdr3_aa: CASSLLGQGAHNEQFF
cdr3_nt: TGTGCCAGCAGCTTACTCGGACAGGGGGCCCACAATGAGCAGTTCTTC

j_call: TRBJ2-5
d_call: TRBD2
v_call: TRBV19
cdr3_aa: CASSIGLAAQETQYF
cdr3_nt: TGTGCCAGTAGTATAGGACTAGCGGCCCAAGAGACCCAGTACTTC

j_call: TRBJ2-3
d_call: TRBD1
v_call: TRBV29-1
cdr3_aa: CSVEGDRGTDTQYF
cdr3_nt: TGCAGCGTTGAGGGGGACAGGGGCACAGATACGCAGTATTTT

j_call: TRBJ1-6
d_call: TRBD1
v_call: TRBV4-3
cdr3_aa: CASSQVPGQVGRSYNSPLHF
cdr3_nt: TGCGCCAGCAGCCAAGTCCCGGGACAGGTGGGGAGATCCTATAATTCACCCCTCCACTTT

j_call: TRBJ2-1
d_call: TRBD2
v_call: TRBV4-2
cdr3_aa: CASSHSGTSGNNEQFF
cdr3_nt: TGTGCCAGCAGCCATTCCGGGACTAGCGGTAACAATGAGCAGTTCTTC

j_call: TRBJ1-5
d_call: TRBD1
v_call: TRBV18
cdr3_aa: CASSPARGKGARGQPQHF
cdr3_nt: TGTGCCAGCTCACCCGCGAGAGGGAAGGGGGCGCGAGGTCAGCCCCAGCATTTT

j_call: TRBJ1-4
d_call: .
v_call: TRBV28
cdr3_aa: CASSLPPGEKLFF
cdr3_nt: TGTGCCAGCAGTTTACCCCCCGGTGAAAAACTGTTTTTT

j_call: TRBJ2-3
d_call: .
v_call: TRBV28
cdr3_aa: CASSSGERFIDTQYF
cdr3_nt: TGTGCCAGCAGTTCCGGGGAACGGTTTATTGATACGCAGTATTTT

j_call: TRBJ2-5
d_call: TRBD1
v_call: TRBV19
cdr3_aa: CASAIPGGQETQYF
cdr3_nt: TGTGCCAGTGCTATCCCAGGGGGCCAAGAGACCCAGTACTTC